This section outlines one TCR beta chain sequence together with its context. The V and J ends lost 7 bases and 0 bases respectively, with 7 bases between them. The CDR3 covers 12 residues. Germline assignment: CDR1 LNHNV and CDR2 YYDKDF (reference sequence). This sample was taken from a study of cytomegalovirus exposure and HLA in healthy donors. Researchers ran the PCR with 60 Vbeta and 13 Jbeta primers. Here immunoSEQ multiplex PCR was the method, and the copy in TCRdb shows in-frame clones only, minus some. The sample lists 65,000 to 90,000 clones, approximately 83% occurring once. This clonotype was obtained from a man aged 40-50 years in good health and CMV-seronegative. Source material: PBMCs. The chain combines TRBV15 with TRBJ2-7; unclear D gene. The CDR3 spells CATMADSYEQYF. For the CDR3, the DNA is TGTGCCACCATGGCAGACTCCTACGAGCAGTACTTC.